This T cell receptor (beta chain) was recovered during a study of T cell changes during pregnancy in multiple sclerosis (dated by TCRdb to the late 2010s). General notes on the study: The study looked at changes in the T cell repertoire across pregnancy in women with multiple sclerosis.

V and J are truncated by 7 bases and 0 bases respectively, leaving an intervening sequence of 13 bases. Including the terminal cysteine and phenylalanine, the CDR3 comprises 15 residues. CDR3 DNA only is kept here, 45 bases in frame from base 1. The germline V gene provides CDR1 SNHLY and CDR2 FYNNEI. In regard to this clone: This receptor's antigen is unknown. There are no base qualities to consult, and no much larger clone falls within one base.

Libraries came from the immunoSEQ multiplex PCR assay. Entries here come from immuneACCESS through TCRdb and include only in-frame sequences with V and J called. Some clones fail to appear in such tables; in the studies checked, an unresolved V gene covers under half of the shortfall, and the cause of the remainder is unknown. Within this sample are 78,000 or so clones, with roughly nine tenths of them counted one time only. Clones ranked in the top ten supply almost 1.5% of the sample. This sequence was found in a female donor with multiple sclerosis, enrolled in a pregnancy study. The material was peripheral blood, obtained before pregnancy. The receptor chain draws on TRBV2 and TRBJ1-5; perhaps TRBD1 is the D gene, with 5 bases matching. The encoded CDR3 is CASILDGHSNQPQHF. The DNA sequence is TGTGCCAGCATTTTAGACGGACATAGCAATCAGCCCCAGCATTTT.